These T cell receptor beta chains were read from a single sample in a study of blood T cells in healthy people across ages. TCRdb re-called the 5' RACE reads through MiXCR, storing one row per CDR3 protein. This repertoire shows about 630,000 distinct CDR3 sequences, 20% to 25% found once; its top ten account for roughly 3.6%. Source material: blood. The source is a man between 65 and 80 years old in good health. Each CDR3 is given with its conserved first and last residue. D genes are given only for firm matches. Clone size is stated in some rows and not others, as once, few, many or a class when expanded.

V	J	size	length	D	CDR3	DNA
TRBV7-9	TRBJ2-3	many	14	NA	CASSPGLSTDTQYF	TGTGCCAGCAGCCCCGGACTGTCCACAGATACGCAGTATTTT
TRBV5-1	TRBJ2-5	NA	14	NA	CASSLVMEQETQYF	TGCGCCAGCAGCTTGGTGATGGAACAAGAGACCCAGTACTTC
TRBV7-2	TRBJ2-7	NA	16	TRBD2	CASSLGTSGRASEQYF	TGTGCCAGCAGCCTTGGGACTAGCGGGAGGGCATCCGAGCAGTACTTC
TRBV5-5	TRBJ1-4	few	15	NA	CASSLSPGLREKLFF	TGTGCCAGCAGCTTGTCTCCAGGTTTAAGAGAAAAACTGTTTTTT
TRBV5-1	TRBJ2-2	NA	16	NA	CASSWKDRSLTGELFF	TGCGCCAGCAGCTGGAAAGACAGGAGTCTAACCGGGGAGCTGTTTTTT
TRBV3-1	TRBJ2-5	NA	15	TRBD1	CASSRPGQGLVTQYF	TGTGCCAGCAGCCGACCGGGACAGGGGTTGGTAACCCAGTACTTC
TRBV10-3	TRBJ1-2	few	14	NA	CAISSGTHSDGYTF	TGTGCCATCAGCTCCGGGACGCACTCTGATGGCTACACCTTC
TRBV7-9	TRBJ2-7	NA	15	TRBD1	CASSLAKGQTYEQYF	TGTGCCAGCAGCTTAGCCAAGGGACAGACCTACGAGCAGTACTTC
TRBV20-1	TRBJ2-1	NA	15	TRBD2	CSAVPGREAYNEQFF	TGCAGTGCCGTCCCGGGGAGGGAAGCCTACAATGAGCAGTTCTTC
TRBV20-1	TRBJ2-5	NA	14	NA	CSARTGLSWETQYF	TGCAGTGCTAGAACGGGTCTATCATGGGAGACCCAGTACTTC
TRBV12-3/TRBV12-4	TRBJ2-7	few	13	NA	CASSLGSAFEQYF	TGTGCCAGCAGTTTGGGCAGCGCCTTCGAGCAGTACTTC
TRBV5-1	TRBJ2-2	few	16	TRBD1	CASSISAGGATGELFF	TGCGCCAGCAGCATATCCGCAGGGGGCGCCACCGGGGAGCTGTTTTTT
TRBV5-1	TRBJ1-2	few	15	NA	CASSFTGSGDYGYTF	TGCGCCAGCAGCTTTACAGGGTCCGGGGACTATGGCTACACCTTC
TRBV7-9	TRBJ1-2	NA	15	NA	CASSADGLEGYGYTF	TGTGCCAGCAGCGCCGATGGCCTGGAGGGCTATGGCTACACCTTC
TRBV5-1	TRBJ2-7	NA	14	TRBD1	CASSLEGQTHEQYF	TGCGCCAGCAGCTTGGAGGGACAGACCCACGAGCAGTACTTC
TRBV10-3	TRBJ2-1	many	15	TRBD1	CAISSGTGDGNEQFF	TGTGCCATCTCGTCCGGGACAGGGGATGGCAATGAGCAGTTCTTC
TRBV9	TRBJ1-6	NA	14	NA	CASSAAYRNSPLHF	TGTGCCAGCAGCGCCGCTTACAGGAATTCACCCCTCCACTTT
TRBV20-1	TRBJ1-1	few	14	NA	CSARVEDRSTEAFF	TGCAGTGCTAGAGTTGAAGACAGAAGCACTGAAGCTTTCTTT
TRBV7-2	TRBJ2-7	NA	16	NA	CASSTGVGLVSYEQYF	TGTGCCAGCAGCACAGGGGTCGGACTAGTCTCCTACGAGCAGTACTTC
TRBV18	TRBJ2-5	NA	14	NA	CASSPVLDLREQYF	TGTGCCAGCTCACCGGTACTAGACCTACGGGAGCAGTACTTC
TRBV15	TRBJ1-2	NA	15	TRBD1	CATSSGQGLNYGYTF	TGTGCCACCAGCAGCGGACAGGGGTTAAACTATGGCTACACCTTT
TRBV7-9	TRBJ2-6	NA	15	NA	CASSFGQSGANVLTF	TGTGCCAGCAGCTTTGGGCAGTCTGGGGCCAACGTCCTGACTTTC
TRBV2	TRBJ1-5	NA	13	NA	CASSEARTGPQHF	TGTGCCAGCAGTGAAGCCAGGACTGGGCCCCAGCATTTT
TRBV10-3	TRBJ2-5	NA	14	TRBD1	CAISESGQGETQYF	TGTGCCATCAGTGAGTCGGGACAGGGCGAGACCCAGTACTTC
TRBV20-1	TRBJ1-2	few	14	NA	CSASLPVRDYGYTF	TGCAGTGCTAGCCTCCCAGTCAGGGACTATGGCTACACCTTC
TRBV14	TRBJ2-7	few	16	NA	CASSQVGRHPSYEQYF	TGTGCCAGCAGCCAAGTGGGCAGACACCCCTCCTACGAGCAGTACTTC
TRBV5-1	TRBJ1-4	NA	16	TRBD1	CASSLSGDRRNEKLFF	TGCGCCAGCAGCTTGTCCGGGGACAGGCGTAATGAAAAACTGTTTTTT
TRBV6-2/TRBV6-3	TRBJ2-1	few	16	TRBD1	CASSYSDRSSYDEQFF	TGTGCCAGCAGTTACTCGGACAGGTCCTCCTACGATGAGCAGTTCTTC
TRBV29-1	TRBJ2-5	few	14	NA	CSGKLLAQEETQYF	TGCAGCGGCAAACTTCTCGCACAAGAAGAGACCCAGTACTTC
TRBV18	TRBJ2-1	NA	15	TRBD2	CASSPIAGVDNEQFF	TGTGCCAGCTCACCAATAGCGGGAGTTGACAATGAGCAGTTCTTC
TRBV6-5	TRBJ1-2	NA	15	NA	CASSYPKGTFYGYTF	TGTGCCAGCAGTTACCCAAAGGGGACTTTCTATGGCTACACCTTC
TRBV28	TRBJ2-7	NA	12	NA	CTSSFAYSEQYF	TGTACCAGCAGTTTCGCCTATTCGGAGCAGTACTTC
TRBV20-1	TRBJ2-3	NA	15	TRBD2	CSARRTSLSTDTQYF	TGCAGTGCTAGAAGGACTAGTCTTAGCACAGATACGCAGTATTTT
TRBV3-1	TRBJ1-1	many	12	NA	CASSLMNTEAFF	TGTGCCAGCAGTTTGATGAACACTGAAGCTTTCTTT
TRBV20-1	TRBJ2-3	NA	12	NA	CSATLLEDTQYF	TGCAGTGCTACCCTCCTAGAAGATACGCAGTATTTT
TRBV28	TRBJ2-1	NA	17	NA	CASSLISGAKNFNEQFF	TGTGCCAGCAGCTTGATTTCCGGGGCGAAAAACTTCAATGAGCAGTTCTTC